A single sample gave rise to the 4 T cell receptor beta chains below, sequenced in a study of blood T cell repertoires in COVID-19. Sequenced by immunoSEQ multiplex PCR; TCRdb stores in-frame clones only, minus some. This sample has hundreds of thousands of clones, with around 82% found just once. Sequenced input: peripheral blood. All receptors derive from a human donor in a cohort sampled during active COVID-19.

This clone is a singleton in its sample. The J gene is TRBJ1-5, the V gene TRBV5-8; D unresolved. Trimming shortened V by 5 bases and J by 5 bases, and 8 bases separated the two germline ends. From germline, CDR1 is SGHTS and CDR2 YDEGEE. CDR3 length equals 12 residues. The CDR3 DNA reads as TGTGCCAGCAGGCGCGGGCATCAGCCCCAGCATTTT. Encoded protein: CASRRGHQPQHF.

This chain uses TRBV5-6 with TRBJ1-3, with D hard to call. Germline values: CDR1 SGHDT, CDR2 YYEEEE. V was cut by 0 bases and J by 2 bases, with 9 bases left in between. CDR3 length: 15 residues. CDR3 nucleotides: TGTGCCAGCAGCTTGGGGCAGGCCCCTGGAAACACCATATATTTT. Translation gives CASSLGQAPGNTIYF.

The chain couples TRBV7-9 to TRBJ2-7; no definite D call. The CDR3 totals 12 residues. Trimming removed 8 bases at V and 7 bases at J, with 15 bases between. Germline V gives CDR1 SEHNR, CDR2 FQNEAQ (reference sequence). CDR3 coding DNA: TGTGCCAGCGGCTCCCTCCGGTATGAGCAGTACTTC. It yields the protein CASGSLRYEQYF.

The chain recombines TRBV9 with TRBJ2-7; 7 bases fit TRBD2. The CDR3 contains 16 residues. The junction had 7 bases not matched to a gene; V was cut back by 0 bases and J by 1 base. The germline gives CDR1 SGDLS, CDR2 YYNGEE. The CDR3 protein is CASSVESGATSYEQYF. CDR3 coding DNA: TGTGCCAGCAGCGTAGAGAGCGGGGCCACTTCCTACGAGCAGTACTTC.